The source of this T cell receptor beta chain is a study of blood T cell repertoires in COVID-19. V was clipped by 6 bases and J by 0 bases; unmatched bases: 8. The CDR3 length is 15 residues. CDR1 is SGHTA, CDR2 FQGNSA, per germline. Enrolment of Seattle patients took place during active infection, and they were followed longitudinally. Authors' processing steps: For nucleated cells, counts were estimated from reference gene primer amplification. Sequenced by immunoSEQ multiplex PCR; TCRdb stores in-frame clones only, minus some. The V and J calls and clone size are taken from that table; D and trimming were inferred from the DNA. The sample holds just under 350,000 clones, 80% to 90% seen once.

The sample comprised peripheral blood. The chain couples TRBV7-2 to TRBJ2-7; 7 bases line up with TRBD2. This clonotype was sampled from a woman aged 45-59 years with COVID-19, enrolled during active disease. The CDR3 loop reads CASRPQAGSSYEQYF. CDR3 bases: TGTGCCAGCAGGCCACAAGCGGGGAGCTCCTACGAGCAGTACTTC.